Following are 4 T cell receptor beta chains from one sample sequenced in a study of CD8 T cells in Susac syndrome. Reverse transcription of 0.5 to 1 ug RNA was performed with random hexamers. TCRdb processed the immunoSEQ multiplex PCR reads anew with MiXCR; each CDR3 protein has one entry. The sample carries 150,000 to 200,000 distinct CDR3 sequences, 92% recorded once. Sequenced sample: CD4+ T cells from PBMCs. The receptor source for this set is a human donor in good health.

The chain uses TRBV20-1 and TRBJ1-1, with 7 bases aligning to TRBD1. J gave up 3 bases and V 5 bases, and 6 bases lay outside the gene matches. Germline V gene sequence: CDR1 DFQATT, CDR2 SNEGSKA (reference sequence). This CDR3 is built from 13 residues. CDR3 DNA: TGCAGTGCTCCGGGACAGACGGACACTGAAGCTTTCTTT. Translation gives CSAPGQTDTEAFF.

The chain carries TRBV5-4 and TRBJ2-7; D uncertain. The CDR3 has 15 amino acids. Looked up from germline, CDR1 is SGHNT and CDR2 is YYREEE (reference sequence). Trimming cost V 0 bases and J 6 bases, with 16 bases left between them. CDR3 nucleotides: TGTGCCAGCAGCTTGGGTACAATTGCCCGAGGCGAGCAGTACTTC. It translates to CASSLGTIARGEQYF.

In nucleotides, the CDR3 is TGTGCCAGCAGCGCAGCCGACAGGACCTACACCGGGGAGCTGTTTTTT. This sequence encodes CASSAADRTYTGELFF. The chain employs TRBV9 and TRBJ2-2; D is perhaps TRBD1 (6 bases). The CDR3 contains 16 residues. Germline loops: CDR1 SGDLS, CDR2 YYNGEE. V was clipped by 3 bases and J by 3 bases, with 15 bases between them.

In its sample, this clonotype was seen a few times. The chain employs TRBV5-1 and TRBJ2-6; a possible D gene is TRBD2 (6 bases). Germline CDR1 and CDR2: SGHRS and YFSETQ. The CDR3 loop spans 17 amino acids. Trimming removed 4 bases at V and 0 bases at J, with 14 bases between. The CDR3 protein is CASSIAGLSSGANVLTF. In nucleotides, the CDR3 is TGCGCCAGCAGCATCGCGGGACTCTCCTCTGGGGCCAACGTCCTGACTTTC.